Sequencing of this T cell receptor beta chain was carried out in a study of control samples from healthy donors and cancer patients. CDR3 length: 17 amino acids. V dropped 0 bases and J dropped 1; count of bases not matched to a gene: 6. The germline CDR1 and CDR2 sequences are SGHRS and YFSETQ. Using immunoSEQ multiplex PCR, the repertoire was profiled, and TCRdb retains in-frame clones only, with some absent. Among roughly 120,000 clones listed, approximately 89% were seen once. This sequence joins TRBV5-1 and TRBJ2-1; TRBD2 agrees at 8 bases. The sequence was collected from a man aged 35-49 years in good health. Sequenced: blood. CDR3 residues: CASSLVGLAGSYNEQFF. The CDR3 coding sequence is TGCGCCAGCAGCTTGGTGGGTTTAGCGGGGTCCTACAATGAGCAGTTCTTC.